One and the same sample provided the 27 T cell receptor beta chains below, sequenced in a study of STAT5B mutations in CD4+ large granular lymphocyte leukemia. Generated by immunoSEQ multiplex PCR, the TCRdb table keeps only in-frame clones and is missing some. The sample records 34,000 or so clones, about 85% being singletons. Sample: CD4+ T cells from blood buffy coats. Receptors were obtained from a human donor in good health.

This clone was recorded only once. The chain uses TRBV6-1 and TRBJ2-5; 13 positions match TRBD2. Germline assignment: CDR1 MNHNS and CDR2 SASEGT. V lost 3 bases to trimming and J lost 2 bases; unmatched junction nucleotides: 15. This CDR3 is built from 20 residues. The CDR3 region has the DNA TGTGCCAGCAGTGACCCCTACAGGGTCGGGACTAGCGGGGAACAAGAGACCCAGTACTTC. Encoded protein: CASSDPYRVGTSGEQETQYF.

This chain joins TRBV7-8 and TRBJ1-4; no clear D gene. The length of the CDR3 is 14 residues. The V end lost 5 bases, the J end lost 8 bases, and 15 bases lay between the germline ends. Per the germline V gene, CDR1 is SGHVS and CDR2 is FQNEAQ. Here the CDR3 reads CASSQAQLREKLFF. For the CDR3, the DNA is TGTGCCAGCAGCCAGGCCCAGCTTAGGGAAAAACTGTTTTTT.

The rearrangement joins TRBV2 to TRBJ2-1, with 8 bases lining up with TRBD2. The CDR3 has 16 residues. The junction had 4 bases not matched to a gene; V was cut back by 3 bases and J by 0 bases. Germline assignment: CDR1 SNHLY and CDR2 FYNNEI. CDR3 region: CASSDGGGSSYNEQFF. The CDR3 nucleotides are TGTGCCAGCAGTGACGGCGGGGGGAGCTCCTACAATGAGCAGTTCTTC.

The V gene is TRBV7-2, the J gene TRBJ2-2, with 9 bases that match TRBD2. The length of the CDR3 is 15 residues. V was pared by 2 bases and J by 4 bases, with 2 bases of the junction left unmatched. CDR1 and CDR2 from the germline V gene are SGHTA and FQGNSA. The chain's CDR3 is CASSLFSGGTGELFF. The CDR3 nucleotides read TGTGCCAGCAGCTTATTTAGCGGGGGCACCGGGGAGCTGTTTTTT.

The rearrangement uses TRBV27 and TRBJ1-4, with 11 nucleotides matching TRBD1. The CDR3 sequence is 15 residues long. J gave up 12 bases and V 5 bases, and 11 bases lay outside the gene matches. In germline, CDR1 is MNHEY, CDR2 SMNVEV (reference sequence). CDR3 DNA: TGTGCCAGCAGTCACCACCGGGACAGGGGGATCGAACTGTTTTTT. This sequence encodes CASSHHRDRGIELFF. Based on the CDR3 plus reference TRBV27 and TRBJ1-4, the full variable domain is EAQVTQNPRYLITVTGKKLTVTCSQNMNHEYMSWYRQDPGLGLRQIYYSMNVEVTDKGDVPEGYKVSRKEKRNFPLILESPSPNQTSLYFCASSHHRDRGIELFFGSGTQLSVL.

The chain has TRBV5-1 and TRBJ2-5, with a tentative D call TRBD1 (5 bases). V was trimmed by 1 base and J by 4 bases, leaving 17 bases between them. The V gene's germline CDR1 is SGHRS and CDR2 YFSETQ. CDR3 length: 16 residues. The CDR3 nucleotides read TGCGCCAGCAGCTTGAATGGGCAGGGTATGGGAGAGACCCAGTACTTC. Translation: CASSLNGQGMGETQYF.

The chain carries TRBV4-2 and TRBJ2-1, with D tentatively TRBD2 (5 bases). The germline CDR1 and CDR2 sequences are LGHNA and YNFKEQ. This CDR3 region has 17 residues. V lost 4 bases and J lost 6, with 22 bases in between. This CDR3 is CASSLMPGNAMINEQFF. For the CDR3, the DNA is TGTGCCAGCAGCCTCATGCCCGGGAACGCGATGATCAATGAGCAGTTCTTC.

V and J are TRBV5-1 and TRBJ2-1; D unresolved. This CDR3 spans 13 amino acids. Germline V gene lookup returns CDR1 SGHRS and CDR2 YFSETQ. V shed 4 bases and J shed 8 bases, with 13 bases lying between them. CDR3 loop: CASSPILSDEQFF. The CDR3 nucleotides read TGCGCCAGCAGCCCAATTCTGAGTGATGAGCAGTTCTTC.

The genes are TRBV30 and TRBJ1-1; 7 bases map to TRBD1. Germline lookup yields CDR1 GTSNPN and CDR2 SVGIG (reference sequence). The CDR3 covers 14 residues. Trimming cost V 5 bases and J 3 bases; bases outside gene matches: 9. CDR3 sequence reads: CAWDQQGRYTEAFF. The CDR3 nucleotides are TGTGCCTGGGACCAACAGGGGAGGTACACTGAAGCTTTCTTT. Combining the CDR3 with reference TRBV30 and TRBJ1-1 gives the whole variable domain SQTIHQWPATLVQPVGSPLSLECTVEGTSNPNLYWYRQAAGRGLQLLFYSVGIGQISSEVPQNLSASRPQDRQFILSSKKLLLSDSGFYLCAWDQQGRYTEAFFGQGTRLTVV.

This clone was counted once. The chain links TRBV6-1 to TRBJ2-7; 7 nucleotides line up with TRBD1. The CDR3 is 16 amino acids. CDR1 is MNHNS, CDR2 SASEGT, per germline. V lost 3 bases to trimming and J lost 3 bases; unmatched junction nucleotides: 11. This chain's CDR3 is CASSDERGRLSYEQYF. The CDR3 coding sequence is TGTGCCAGCAGTGATGAGAGGGGGCGCCTAAGCTACGAGCAGTACTTC.

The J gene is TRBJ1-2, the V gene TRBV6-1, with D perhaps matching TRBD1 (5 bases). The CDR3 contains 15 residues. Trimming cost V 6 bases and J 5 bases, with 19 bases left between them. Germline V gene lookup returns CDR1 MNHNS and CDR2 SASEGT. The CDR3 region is CASSNRRQTLYGYTF. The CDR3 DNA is TGTGCCAGCAGCAACCGTAGACAGACTTTATATGGCTACACCTTC.

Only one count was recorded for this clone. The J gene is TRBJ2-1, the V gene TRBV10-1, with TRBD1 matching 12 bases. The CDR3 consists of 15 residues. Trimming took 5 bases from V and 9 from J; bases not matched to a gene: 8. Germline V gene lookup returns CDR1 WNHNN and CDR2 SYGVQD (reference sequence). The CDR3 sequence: CASSFTGTGGSEQFF. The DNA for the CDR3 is TGCGCCAGCAGTTTTACCGGGACAGGGGGCAGTGAGCAGTTCTTC.

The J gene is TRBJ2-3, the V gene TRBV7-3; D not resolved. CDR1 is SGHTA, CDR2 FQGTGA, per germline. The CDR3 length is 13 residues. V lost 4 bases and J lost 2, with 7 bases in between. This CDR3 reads CASSSQNTDTQYF. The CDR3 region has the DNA TGTGCCAGCAGCTCCCAAAACACAGATACGCAGTATTTT.

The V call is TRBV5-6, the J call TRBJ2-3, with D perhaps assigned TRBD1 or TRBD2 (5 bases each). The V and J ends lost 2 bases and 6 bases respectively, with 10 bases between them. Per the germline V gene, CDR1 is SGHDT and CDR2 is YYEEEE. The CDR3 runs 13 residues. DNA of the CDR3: TGTGCCAGCAGCTTATCGGGGCTGGATACGCAGTATTTT. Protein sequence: CASSLSGLDTQYF.

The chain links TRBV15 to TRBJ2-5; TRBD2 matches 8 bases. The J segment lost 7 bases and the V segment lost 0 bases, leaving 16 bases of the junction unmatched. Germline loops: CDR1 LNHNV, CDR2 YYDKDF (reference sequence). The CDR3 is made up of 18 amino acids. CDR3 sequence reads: CATSRDRGGGTYKGTQYF. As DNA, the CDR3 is TGTGCCACCAGCAGAGATCGTGGCGGGGGGACCTACAAAGGGACCCAGTACTTC.

The CDR3 spells CAWSLSTDTQYF. The CDR3 DNA sequence: TGTGCCTGGAGTCTTAGCACAGATACGCAGTATTTT. The rearrangement uses TRBV30 and TRBJ2-3; no clear D gene. Germline V CDR1 and CDR2: GTSNPN, SVGIG (reference sequence). V shed 2 bases and J shed 0 bases, with 3 bases lying between them. This CDR3 spans 12 amino acids.

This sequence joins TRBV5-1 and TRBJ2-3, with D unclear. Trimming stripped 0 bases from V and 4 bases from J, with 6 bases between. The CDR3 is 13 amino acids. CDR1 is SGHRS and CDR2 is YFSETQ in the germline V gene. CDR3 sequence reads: CASSLAEADTQYF. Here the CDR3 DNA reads TGCGCCAGCAGCTTGGCCGAGGCAGATACGCAGTATTTT. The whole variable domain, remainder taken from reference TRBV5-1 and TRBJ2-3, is KAGVTQTPRYLIKTRGQQVTLSCSPISGHRSVSWYQQTPGQGLQFLFEYFSETQRNKGNFPGRFSGRQFSNSRSEMNVSTLELGDSALYLCASSLAEADTQYFGPGTRLTVL.

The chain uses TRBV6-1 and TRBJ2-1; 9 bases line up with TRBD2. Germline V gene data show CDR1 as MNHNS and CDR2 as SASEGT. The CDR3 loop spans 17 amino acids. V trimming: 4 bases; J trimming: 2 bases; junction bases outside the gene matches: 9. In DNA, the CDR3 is TGTGCCAGCAGTGTCCATAGCGGGAGACCAACCTACAATGAGCAGTTCTTC. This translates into CASSVHSGRPTYNEQFF.

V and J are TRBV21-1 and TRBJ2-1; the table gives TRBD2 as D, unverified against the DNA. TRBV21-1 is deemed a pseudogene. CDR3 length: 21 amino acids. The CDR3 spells CASTPKQGKPPLAAPENEQFF. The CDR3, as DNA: TGTGCCAGCACCCCAAAGCAGGGCAAGCCCCCGCTAGCGGCCCCTGAGAATGAGCAGTTCTTC.

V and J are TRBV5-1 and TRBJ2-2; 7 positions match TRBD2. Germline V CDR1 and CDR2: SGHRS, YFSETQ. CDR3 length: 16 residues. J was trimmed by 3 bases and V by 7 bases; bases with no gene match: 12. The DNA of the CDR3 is TGCGCCAGCGGCGCCTCGGCCAGCGGGGACACCGGGGAGCTGTTTTTT. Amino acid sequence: CASGASASGDTGELFF. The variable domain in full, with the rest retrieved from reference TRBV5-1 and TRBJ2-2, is KAGVTQTPRYLIKTRGQQVTLSCSPISGHRSVSWYQQTPGQGLQFLFEYFSETQRNKGNFPGRFSGRQFSNSRSEMNVSTLELGDSALYLCASGASASGDTGELFFGEGSRLTVL.

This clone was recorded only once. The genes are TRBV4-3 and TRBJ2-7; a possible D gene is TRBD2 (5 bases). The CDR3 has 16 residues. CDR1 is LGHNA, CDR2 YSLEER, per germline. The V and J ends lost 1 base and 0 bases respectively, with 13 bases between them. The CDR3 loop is CASSQGASPSSYEQYF. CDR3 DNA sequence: TGCGCCAGCAGCCAAGGGGCTAGCCCGAGCTCCTACGAGCAGTACTTC.

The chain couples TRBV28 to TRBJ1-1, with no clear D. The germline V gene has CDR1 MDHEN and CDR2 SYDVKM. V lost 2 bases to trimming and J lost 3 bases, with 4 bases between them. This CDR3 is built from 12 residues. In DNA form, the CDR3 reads TGTGCCAGCAGTTTAACCCACACTGAAGCTTTCTTT. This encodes CASSLTHTEAFF.

CDR3: CASSSLAGVTDTQYF. The CDR3 nucleotides read TGTGCCAGCAGCTCCCTAGCGGGAGTCACAGATACGCAGTATTTT. The chain joins TRBV7-3 to TRBJ2-3; 10 bases fit TRBD2. From germline, CDR1 is SGHTA and CDR2 FQGTGA. The J segment lost 2 bases and the V segment lost 4 bases, leaving 3 bases of the junction unmatched. The CDR3 is 15 residues long.

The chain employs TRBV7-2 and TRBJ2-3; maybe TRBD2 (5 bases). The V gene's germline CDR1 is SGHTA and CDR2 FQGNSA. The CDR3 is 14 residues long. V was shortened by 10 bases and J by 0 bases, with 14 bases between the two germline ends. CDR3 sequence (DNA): TGTGCCATCGATGGAGGTCGTAGCACAGATACGCAGTATTTT. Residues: CAIDGGRSTDTQYF.

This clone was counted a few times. CDR3 nucleotides: TGTGCCAGCAGCAACTGTTCACGGTCCAGATGGGGGTTGTTT. It yields the protein CASSNCSRSRWGLF. The rearrangement uses TRBV21-1 and TRBJ2-7. TRBV21-1 is a known pseudogene. The CDR3 covers 14 residues.

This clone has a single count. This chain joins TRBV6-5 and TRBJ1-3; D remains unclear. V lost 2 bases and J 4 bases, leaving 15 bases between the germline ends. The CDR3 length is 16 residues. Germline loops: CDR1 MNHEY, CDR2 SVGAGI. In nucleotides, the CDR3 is TGTGCCAGCAGTTACAACCGACCAGCATGGGGAAACACCATATATTTT. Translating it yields CASSYNRPAWGNTIYF.

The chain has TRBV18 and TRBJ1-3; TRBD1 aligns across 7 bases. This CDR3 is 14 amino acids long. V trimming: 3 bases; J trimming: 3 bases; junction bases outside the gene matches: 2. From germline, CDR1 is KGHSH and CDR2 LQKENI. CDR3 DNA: TGTGCCAGCTCACCCGGACAGGATGGAAACACCATATATTTT. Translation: CASSPGQDGNTIYF.